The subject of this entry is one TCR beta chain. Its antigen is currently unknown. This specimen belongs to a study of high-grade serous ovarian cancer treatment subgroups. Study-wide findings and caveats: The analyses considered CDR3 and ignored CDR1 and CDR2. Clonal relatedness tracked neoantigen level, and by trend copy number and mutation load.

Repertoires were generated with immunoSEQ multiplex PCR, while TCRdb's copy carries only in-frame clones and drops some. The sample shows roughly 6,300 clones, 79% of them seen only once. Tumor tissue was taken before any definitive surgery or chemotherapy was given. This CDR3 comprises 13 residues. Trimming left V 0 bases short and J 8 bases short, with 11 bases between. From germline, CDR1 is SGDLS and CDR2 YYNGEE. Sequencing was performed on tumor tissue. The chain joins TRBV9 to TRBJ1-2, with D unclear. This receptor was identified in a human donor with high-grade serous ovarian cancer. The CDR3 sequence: CASSVAPRTGYTF. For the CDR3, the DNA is TGTGCCAGCAGCGTAGCCCCACGGACGGGCTACACCTTC.